This is a list of T cell receptor beta chains from one sample in a study of blood T cells in healthy people across ages. TCRdb processed the 5' RACE reads anew with MiXCR; each CDR3 protein has one entry. The data contain roughly 1,100,000 distinct CDR3 sequences, roughly 24% of them singletons. The same sample was also used in a study of T cells of mothers and their children.

Material for sequencing was blood. These receptors originate from a girl aged 2-10 years in good health. Each CDR3 is given with its conserved first and last residue. A D gene is named only where the DNA matches it firmly. Size is stated for part of the rows, as once, few or many counts, or as a class when the clone is expanded.

j_call d_call v_call clone_size cdr3_nt cdr3_aa
TRBJ1-1 . TRBV29-1 . TGCAGCGTTGCAGACCTGAACACTGAAGCTTTCTTT CSVADLNTEAFF
TRBJ2-3 . TRBV29-1 few TGCAGCGTTGAAGGACTTCTTGATACGCAGTATTTT CSVEGLLDTQYF
TRBJ2-3 . TRBV10-3 . TGTGCCATCGCGCATTCCTCCACAGATACGCAGTATTTT CAIAHSSTDTQYF
TRBJ2-6 . TRBV3-1 few TGTGCCAGCAGCTCACGAACCAGGGACTCTGGGGCCAACGTCCTGACTTTC CASSSRTRDSGANVLTF
TRBJ2-1 TRBD2 TRBV7-9 few TGTGCCAGCAGCCCTCAGCGGGAGCGCTCCTACAATGAGCAGTTCTTC CASSPQRERSYNEQFF
TRBJ2-1 . TRBV3-1 . TGTGCCAGCAGCCAAGAAAAGAAGCAGTTCTTC CASSQEKKQFF
TRBJ1-1 . TRBV21-1 . TGTGCCAGCAGCCCATTTTCGGACAGGGGGCGGACTGAAGCTTTCTTT CASSPFSDRGRTEAFF
TRBJ1-4 TRBD1 TRBV7-9 . TGTGCCAGCAGCGCTCCGGGACAGTCCGAAAAACTGTTTTTT CASSAPGQSEKLFF
TRBJ2-1 TRBD2 TRBV14 . TGTGCCAGCAGCCGGACTAGCGTCGGTGAGCAGTTCTTC CASSRTSVGEQFF
TRBJ2-3 . TRBV12-3/TRBV12-4 . TGTGCCAGCAGTTCCTGGGCTAGCGGCACAGATACGCAGTATTTT CASSSWASGTDTQYF
TRBJ2-2 . TRBV7-2 . TGTGCCAGCTCCGGCGGCCCTAACACCCGGGAGCTGTTTTTT CASSGGPNTRELFF
TRBJ2-1 TRBD2 TRBV4-2 . TGTGCCAGCAGCCAAGAAACCCCACTAGCGGGAGAATGGGGTGAGCAGTTCTTC CASSQETPLAGEWGEQFF
TRBJ2-1 TRBD2 TRBV9 few TGTGCCAGCAGCCCGGGGGAGCGGGAGAGAGGTGAGCAGTTCTTC CASSPGERERGEQFF
TRBJ1-5 . TRBV20-1 . TGCAGTGCTGTGGACCGGGTCAATCAGCCCCAGCATTTT CSAVDRVNQPQHF
TRBJ2-6 . TRBV3-1 few TGTGCCAGCAGCCATTCGGTGGGGAGCTCTGGGGCCAACGTCCTGACTTTC CASSHSVGSSGANVLTF
TRBJ2-5 . TRBV5-1 . TGCGCCAGCAGCGGGCAGAACCAAGAGACCCAGTACTTC CASSGQNQETQYF
TRBJ2-7 TRBD2 TRBV7-2 . TGTGCCAGCAGCTTACTAGCGGGGCACTACGAGCAGTACTTC CASSLLAGHYEQYF
TRBJ1-5 . TRBV7-9 few TGTGCCAGCAGAATCGACGGAGATCAGCCCCAGCATTTT CASRIDGDQPQHF
TRBJ2-5 . TRBV7-2 few TGTGCCAGCAGCTTAGCGACTGGTGAGCTAACGGGGTTCTTC CASSLATGELTGFF
TRBJ2-3 . TRBV9 . TGTGCCAGCAGCTTCCGGGCCATAAGGGAAGATACGCAGTATTTT CASSFRAIREDTQYF
TRBJ1-1 TRBD1 TRBV9 . TGTGCCAGCAGCGTAGGTAGGTTTCAGGGACAGGACACTGAAGCTTTCTTT CASSVGRFQGQDTEAFF
TRBJ2-7 . TRBV7-9 . TGTGCCAGCAGCTTAGTGACAGGAGTTTCATACGAGCAGTACTTC CASSLVTGVSYEQYF
TRBJ1-1 . TRBV29-1 few TGCAGCGCAAAAGACGGGAACACTGAAGCTTTCTTT CSAKDGNTEAFF
TRBJ2-5 TRBD2 TRBV10-3 few TGTGCCATCAGTGAGTCGAAGTCGGTAGCGGGGTCCCAAGAGACCCAGTACTTC CAISESKSVAGSQETQYF
TRBJ1-4 . TRBV12-3/TRBV12-4 . TGTGCCACCGGGAGGGGGGCAACTAATGAAAAACTGTTTTTT CATGRGATNEKLFF
TRBJ2-1 TRBD2 TRBV20-1 . TGCAGCTCTAGCGGATACCTCAACTACAATGAGCAGTTCTTC CSSSGYLNYNEQFF
TRBJ1-1 . TRBV29-1 . TGCAGCGTTTCTGGGGGCCCGAACACTGAAGCTTTCTTT CSVSGGPNTEAFF
TRBJ2-3 TRBD2 TRBV5-1 . TGCGCCAGCAGCTTGATCTCTAGCGGGACAGATACGCAGTATTTT CASSLISSGTDTQYF
TRBJ2-7 . TRBV29-1 . TGCAGCCACCCTAGAAGATACGAGCAGTACTTC CSHPRRYEQYF
TRBJ2-7 . TRBV7-8 . TGTGCCAGCAGCTCGATGGGTGGGGTGGACAGTTCCGGCCCTTCTAGCTCCTACGAGCAGTACTTC CASSSMGGVDSSGPSSSYEQYF
TRBJ1-2 . TRBV7-9 . TGTGCCAGCAGCGGCGGGGCTAACTATGGCTACACCTTC CASSGGANYGYTF
TRBJ2-7 TRBD1 TRBV20-1 . TGCAGTGCTTCCTACTCCGGGACAGGGCCTTCCTACGAGCAGTACTTC CSASYSGTGPSYEQYF
TRBJ2-1 . TRBV28 . TGTGCCAGCAGTTTATGGGGGATCTCCTACAATGAGCAGTTCTTC CASSLWGISYNEQFF
TRBJ2-5 TRBD2 TRBV7-9 . TGTGCCAGCAGCCAACTGGGACTAGCGGGGCTGGAGACCCAGTACTTC CASSQLGLAGLETQYF
TRBJ2-2 TRBD1 TRBV7-3 . TGTGCCAGCAGCCGTGCCTCCGGGACAGGGCCCGGGGAGCTGTTTTTT CASSRASGTGPGELFF
TRBJ2-3 . TRBV5-6 . TGTGCCAGCAGCTTTCTTCGGGCCGATACGCAGTATTTT CASSFLRADTQYF
TRBJ2-1 . TRBV4-1 few TGCGCCAGCAGCCAATCTACGGACAATGAGCAGTTCTTC CASSQSTDNEQFF
TRBJ2-2 TRBD2 TRBV20-1 . TGCAGTGCCCGAAACCCAGTTAGCGGGATGACCGGGGAGCTGTTTTTT CSARNPVSGMTGELFF
TRBJ1-2 TRBD1 TRBV28 . TGTGCCAGCAGTTCGACATGGACAGGGGGCTATGGCTACACCTTC CASSSTWTGGYGYTF
TRBJ1-3 . TRBV11-2 . TGTGCCAGCAGCCTAGGCCCCCCTAGACAGCGCCGATATATAAGCTCTGGAAACACCATATATTTT CASSLGPPRQRRYISSGNTIYF
TRBJ2-3 . TRBV9 few TGTGCCAGCAGCGTTATTGGGCGAGATACGCAGTATTTT CASSVIGRDTQYF
TRBJ2-1 . TRBV7-9 few TGTGCCAGCAGCTTTGAACAAAATGAGCAGTTCTTC CASSFEQNEQFF
TRBJ2-4 . TRBV5-6 . TGTGCCAGCCAGGGGGGGGGCAAAAACATTCAGTACTTC CASQGGGKNIQYF
TRBJ1-1 . TRBV6-2/TRBV6-3 few TGTGCCAGCAGCCCCGCGGGCCGGCGCGAAGCTTTCTTT CASSPAGRREAFF
TRBJ2-1 TRBD1 TRBV5-1 few TGCGCCAGCAGCACGGGACAGGGGTTCCTCGATGAGCAGTTCTTC CASSTGQGFLDEQFF
TRBJ1-2 . TRBV14 . TGTGCCAGCAGTCCCTTCCTGGATAACTATGGCTACACCTTC CASSPFLDNYGYTF
TRBJ2-1 TRBD2 TRBV12-3/TRBV12-4 few TGTGCCAGCAGCCGAGAGCGGGATCGGGCCAATGAGCAGTTCTTC CASSRERDRANEQFF
TRBJ2-5 . TRBV7-2 many TGTGCCAGCAGCTTAGCGAGGGGGGTAGAGACCCAGTACTTC CASSLARGVETQYF
TRBJ1-1 TRBD1 TRBV29-1 many TGCAGCGTTGAGAGGGGGCTCACTGAAGCTTTCTTT CSVERGLTEAFF
TRBJ1-4 . TRBV7-9 few TGTGCCAGCAGCTTAGTGAGATCCACTAATGAAAAACTGTTTTTT CASSLVRSTNEKLFF
TRBJ1-1 . TRBV29-1 . TGCAGCGTCTCCAGATTGGCGAACACTGAAGCTTTCTTT CSVSRLANTEAFF
TRBJ1-1 . TRBV6-6 . TGTGCCAGTAAGCGGGGCTCTGATGAAGCTTTCTTT CASKRGSDEAFF
TRBJ2-3 . TRBV7-3 few TGTGCCAGCAGCCCGGGACCGCACTTCACAGATACGCAGTATTTT CASSPGPHFTDTQYF
TRBJ2-5 TRBD1 TRBV20-1 . TGCAGTGCTCTTCGACAGGGACAAGAGACCCAGTACTTC CSALRQGQETQYF
TRBJ1-2 . TRBV7-2 . TGTGCCAGCAGCAGGGATAATCGCGGCTACACCTTC CASSRDNRGYTF